The 15 T cell receptor beta chains given below trace back to one sample, sequenced in a study of shared clonotypes between healthy human individuals. This table comes from immunoSEQ multiplex PCR, and its TCRdb copy is limited to in-frame clones, with some not included. The repertoire includes approximately 980,000 clones, more than 75% of them detected once, and approximately 1.5% sits in the top ten. The sequenced sample consisted of memory CD4+ T cells sorted from blood. Subset in this sample: CD45RA-negative fraction. The origin of the receptors is a man aged 18 to 30 in good health.

The rearrangement links TRBV4-3 to TRBJ2-2; D tentatively reads TRBD1 or TRBD2 (5 bases each). The CDR3 has 16 amino acids. Germline CDR1 reads LGHNA; CDR2 reads YSLEER. V shed 5 bases and J shed 3 bases, with 16 bases lying between them. CDR3: CASSKGTGYDTGELFF. The CDR3 DNA sequence: TGCGCCAGCAGCAAAGGGACCGGGTACGACACCGGGGAGCTGTTTTTT.

V is TRBV10-1 and J is TRBJ1-1; TRBD1 matches at 12 bases. The CDR3 loop spans 16 amino acids. Germline CDR1 reads WNHNN; CDR2 reads SYGVQD (reference sequence). The J segment lost 5 bases and the V segment lost 2 bases, leaving 6 bases of the junction unmatched. The CDR3 reads CASSEVRDRGHTEAFF. In DNA form, the CDR3 reads TGCGCCAGCAGTGAGGTAAGGGACAGGGGGCATACTGAAGCTTTCTTT.

The rearrangement uses TRBV7-6 and TRBJ2-3; D is ambiguous. Trimming cost V 0 bases and J 7 bases, with 11 bases left between them. This CDR3 has 14 amino acids. The germline gives CDR1 SGHVS, CDR2 FNYEAQ. CDR3 in DNA: TGTGCCAGCAGCTTAGCAGTGTCTACCCATACGCAGTATTTT. This gives the protein CASSLAVSTHTQYF.

This clone has more than one count but fewer than ten. The chain combines TRBV18 with TRBJ1-1; the match to TRBD1 covers 9 bases. Germline assignment: CDR1 KGHSH and CDR2 LQKENI. The CDR3 is 12 amino acids. Losses at the gene ends were 11 bases for V and 7 bases for J; bases not matched to a gene: 8. The CDR3 is CAGGQGSFEAFF. CDR3 nucleotide sequence: TGTGCCGGGGGACAGGGAAGTTTTGAAGCTTTCTTT.

The genes are TRBV5-4 and TRBJ2-7, with 8 nucleotides matching TRBD1. The CDR3 has 14 residues. With V trimmed by 4 bases and J by 3 bases, 6 bases remained unmatched. Germline V CDR1 and CDR2: SGHNT, YYREEE (reference sequence). The CDR3 DNA sequence: TGTGCCAGCAGCCATGGACAGGGAAACTACGAGCAGTACTTC. As protein: CASSHGQGNYEQYF.

V usage is TRBV10-3 and J usage is TRBJ2-1; the D gene is possibly TRBD2 (6 bases). The CDR3 contains 12 residues. The germline gives CDR1 ENHRY, CDR2 SYGVKD. Between the trimmed V and J ends, which lost 5 bases and 9 bases, there was a span of 11 bases. In DNA form, the CDR3 reads TGTGCCATCAGTTCCTTAGCGGCTGAGCAGTTCTTC. Translating gives CAISSLAAEQFF.

This clone was seen a handful of times. The rearrangement links TRBV18 to TRBJ2-1, with 8 bases identical to TRBD2. Germline lookup yields CDR1 KGHSH and CDR2 LQKENI. The CDR3 is 16 amino acids. Unmatched junction bases numbered 10, after V lost 0 bases and J lost 9 bases. CDR3 DNA: TGTGCCAGCTCACCACCGTTCGCGGCTCGGGAGGGTGAGCAGTTCTTC. Its protein product is CASSPPFAAREGEQFF. Filled out from reference TRBV18 and TRBJ2-1, the complete variable domain reads NAGVMQNPRHLVRRRGQEARLRCSPMKGHSHVYWYRQLPEEGLKFMVYLQKENIIDESGMPKERFSAEFPKEGPSILRIQQVVRGDSAAYFCASSPPFAAREGEQFFGPGTRLTVL.

V is TRBV12-5 and J is TRBJ2-5, with D unclear. The CDR3 has 15 residues. V was clipped by 0 bases and J by 4 bases, with 12 bases between them. Germline V lookup: CDR1 LGHNT, CDR2 FRNRAP. The CDR3 region has the DNA TGTGCTAGTGGTTTGGTACGGTCAGGTCGAGAGACCCAGTACTTC. The encoded protein is CASGLVRSGRETQYF.

The chain is built from TRBV5-4 and TRBJ1-2, with D tentatively TRBD1 (6 bases). Trimming left V 1 base short and J 6 bases short, with 16 bases between. Germline V gene sequence: CDR1 SGHNT, CDR2 YYREEE (reference sequence). The CDR3 covers 15 residues. The CDR3 spells CASSLITGKAHGYTF. The CDR3 nucleotides are TGTGCCAGCAGCTTGATAACAGGGAAGGCGCATGGCTACACCTTC.

This clone occurred once. V and J are TRBV10-3 and TRBJ2-7; D may be TRBD1 (5 bases). Germline CDR1 is ENHRY and CDR2 is SYGVKD. The CDR3 length is 13 residues. Trimming stripped 8 bases from V and 4 bases from J, with 15 bases between. This CDR3 reads CAIGRDSLYEQYF. The DNA for the CDR3 is TGTGCCATCGGACGAGACAGCCTGTACGAGCAGTACTTC.

Details on this clone: At the DNA level, this CDR3 is encoded by other sequences in the same sample as well. The chain is built from TRBV10-1 and TRBJ1-1; D is ambiguous. Trimming removed 0 bases from V and 1 base from J, with 6 bases in between. The CDR3 extends over 14 amino acids. Germline-derived CDR1 and CDR2 are WNHNN and SYGVQD (reference sequence). CDR3 in amino acids: CASSESSRNTEAFF. For the CDR3, the DNA is TGCGCCAGCAGTGAGTCGAGCAGGAACACTGAAGCTTTCTTT.

As to this clone: Other DNA sequences in this sample translate to the same CDR3. This chain connects TRBV18 to TRBJ2-3; D remains unclear. With 0 bases removed from V and 3 bases from J, the gap between germline ends came to 7 bases. Per the germline V gene, CDR1 is KGHSH and CDR2 is LQKENI. The CDR3 sequence is 14 residues long. The CDR3 sequence: CASSPPLRTDTQYF. The CDR3 nucleotides are TGTGCCAGCTCACCACCCCTGAGGACAGATACGCAGTATTTT.

This chain links TRBV5-1 with TRBJ1-1; no clear D gene. The germline gives CDR1 SGHRS, CDR2 YFSETQ. V gave up 4 bases and J gave up 2 bases, with 12 bases separating them. The CDR3 totals 14 residues. CDR3 coding DNA: TGCGCCAGCAGCACCGGGCGACCAAACACTGAAGCTTTCTTT. Amino acids: CASSTGRPNTEAFF.

The chain is built from TRBV5-1 and TRBJ2-2; TRBD1 matches 8 bases. This CDR3 spans 16 amino acids. Germline CDR1 reads SGHRS; CDR2 reads YFSETQ. V lost 1 base and J lost 4; bases outside the gene matches: 6. CDR3 residues: CASSLNGQGFTGELFF. CDR3 nucleotides: TGCGCCAGCAGCTTGAACGGACAGGGTTTCACCGGGGAGCTGTTTTTT.

The rearrangement uses TRBV9 and TRBJ2-1, with 12 bases identical to TRBD2. CDR3 size: 16 residues. Germline values: CDR1 SGDLS, CDR2 YYNGEE. Germline trimming cut 4 bases from V and 1 base from J; bases unmatched to any gene: 3. CDR3 loop: CASSLLAGGSYNEQFF. The CDR3 nucleotides read TGTGCCAGCAGCTTACTAGCGGGGGGTTCCTACAATGAGCAGTTCTTC. Drawing the rest from reference TRBV9 and TRBJ2-1, the complete variable domain is DSGVTQTPKHLITATGQRVTLRCSPRSGDLSVYWYQQSLDQGLQFLIQYYNGEERAKGNILERFSAQQFPDLHSELNLSSLELGDSALYFCASSLLAGGSYNEQFFGPGTRLTVL.